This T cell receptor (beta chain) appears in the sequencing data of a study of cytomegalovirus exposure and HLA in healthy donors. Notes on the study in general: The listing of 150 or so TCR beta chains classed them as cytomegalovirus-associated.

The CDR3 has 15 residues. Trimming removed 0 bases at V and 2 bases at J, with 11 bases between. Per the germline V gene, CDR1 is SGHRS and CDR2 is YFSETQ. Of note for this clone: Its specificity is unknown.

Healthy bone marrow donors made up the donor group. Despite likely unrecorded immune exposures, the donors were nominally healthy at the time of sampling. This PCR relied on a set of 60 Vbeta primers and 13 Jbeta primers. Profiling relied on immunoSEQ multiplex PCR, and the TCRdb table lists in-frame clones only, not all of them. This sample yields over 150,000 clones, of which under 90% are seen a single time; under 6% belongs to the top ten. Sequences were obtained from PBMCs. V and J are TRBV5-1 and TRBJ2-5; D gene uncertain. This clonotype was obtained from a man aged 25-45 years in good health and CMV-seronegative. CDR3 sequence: CASSLAASRQETQYF. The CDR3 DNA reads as TGCGCCAGCAGCTTGGCCGCTTCTAGACAAGAGACCCAGTACTTC.